The 15 T cell receptor beta chains given below trace back to one sample, sequenced in a study of shared clonotypes between healthy human individuals. Assay: immunoSEQ multiplex PCR; the TCRdb copy retains only in-frame clones and omits some. The table lists some 1 million clones, under 80% of them singletons. The specimen was memory CD4+ T cells sorted from blood. Subset noted: CD45RA-negative fraction. The source is a man younger than 30 in good health.

This clone was seen a few times. The V gene is TRBV29-1, the J gene TRBJ2-3; D is possibly TRBD2 (7 bases). CDR1 SQVTM and CDR2 ANQGSEA come from the germline V gene. This CDR3 has 15 amino acids. Trimming left V 4 bases short and J 0 bases short, with 14 bases between. DNA of the CDR3: TGCAGCGTTGTTCTCGGGGGGCCGAGCACAGATACGCAGTATTTT. The encoded protein is CSVVLGGPSTDTQYF.

The gene calls are TRBV7-8 and TRBJ1-6; D remains ambiguous. The CDR3 spans 15 residues. Per germline, CDR1 SGHVS and CDR2 FQNEAQ. V was shortened by 4 bases and J by 5 bases, with 12 bases between the two germline ends. The CDR3 bases are TGTGCCAGCAGCTCCGAGGAGGGCCATAATTCACCCCTCCACTTT. Its protein product is CASSSEEGHNSPLHF.

The CDR3 sequence is CASSDAGEQYF. The CDR3 coding sequence is TGCGCCAGCAGTGATGCGGGAGAGCAGTACTTC. The chain couples TRBV10-1 to TRBJ2-7; D may be TRBD2 (6 bases). The germline V and J ends were trimmed by 3 bases and 7 bases, with 7 bases remaining between them. Germline loops: CDR1 WNHNN, CDR2 SYGVQD (reference sequence). The CDR3 runs to 11 residues.

J is TRBJ2-7 and V is TRBV10-2; 8 bases align to TRBD2. Germline V lookup: CDR1 WSHSY, CDR2 SAAADI. The CDR3 loop spans 14 amino acids. J gave up 3 bases and V 2 bases, and 3 bases lay outside the gene matches. The CDR3 coding sequence is TGCGCCAGCAGTGAGAAGGGACTAGTCTACGAGCAGTACTTC. Its protein is CASSEKGLVYEQYF.

A note on this clone: The sample has other DNA sequences that encode this CDR3 too. This rearrangement joins TRBV30 to TRBJ2-5; 13 bases line up with TRBD2. The CDR3 is 15 amino acids. With V trimmed by 1 base and J by 5 bases, 4 bases remained unmatched. CDR1 and CDR2 from the germline V gene are GTSNPN and SVGIG (reference sequence). The CDR3 sequence is CAWSARTSGSETQYF. CDR3 DNA: TGTGCCTGGAGTGCCAGGACTAGCGGGAGTGAGACCCAGTACTTC.

The gene calls are TRBV7-6 and TRBJ2-7; 12 bases agree with TRBD2. Germline V gene sequence: CDR1 SGHVS, CDR2 FNYEAQ. There are 14 residues in the CDR3. With V trimmed by 5 bases and J by 4 bases, 3 bases remained unmatched. CDR3 region: CASSRTSGNYEQYF. For the CDR3, the DNA is TGTGCCAGCAGCCGGACTAGCGGGAATTACGAGCAGTACTTC.

The rearrangement joins TRBV19 to TRBJ1-6; 10 bases map to TRBD1. The junction had 4 bases not matched to a gene; V was cut back by 5 bases and J by 6 bases. The CDR3 sequence is 15 residues long. Germline V lookup: CDR1 LNHDA, CDR2 SQIVND (reference sequence). The CDR3 DNA follows: TGTGCCAGTAGTTCCCGACAGGGGGCTAATTCACCCCTCCACTTT. Its translation: CASSSRQGANSPLHF.

The chain employs TRBV30 and TRBJ2-7; TRBD1 or TRBD2 may be the D gene (5 bases each). Germline assignment: CDR1 GTSNPN and CDR2 SVGIG (reference sequence). The CDR3 runs to 14 residues. V lost 1 base, J lost 4 bases, and 14 bases lay in between. The CDR3: CAWSAGTKPYEQYF. In DNA form, the CDR3 reads TGTGCCTGGAGTGCCGGGACCAAACCGTACGAGCAGTACTTC.

The rearrangement links TRBV2 to TRBJ2-3; 8 bases map to TRBD1. V lost 7 bases and J lost 1; bases outside the gene matches: 4. Germline CDR1 is SNHLY and CDR2 is FYNNEI. CDR3 size: 14 residues. The CDR3 loop reads CASTLDRGTDTQYF. CDR3 DNA: TGTGCCAGCACCTTGGACAGGGGCACAGATACGCAGTATTTT.

About this clone: Distinct nucleotide sequences in the sample also encode this CDR3. The chain couples TRBV5-6 to TRBJ1-1; a possible D gene is TRBD1 (5 bases). Trimming took off 5 bases at V and 1 base at J, with 15 bases between the two ends. The CDR3 runs to 15 residues. CDR1 is SGHDT, CDR2 YYEEEE, per germline. The CDR3 DNA reads as TGTGCCAGCAGTTCGCTGGGGCAGAAGAACACTGAAGCTTTCTTT. This gives the protein CASSSLGQKNTEAFF.

The rearrangement joins TRBV7-3 to TRBJ2-5, with no clear D. Per germline, CDR1 SGHTA and CDR2 FQGTGA. The germline V and J ends were trimmed by 4 bases and 6 bases, with 12 bases remaining between them. The CDR3 consists of 13 residues. The CDR3 protein is CASSSGMGKTQYF. The CDR3 DNA reads as TGTGCCAGCAGCTCCGGTATGGGGAAGACCCAGTACTTC.

The CDR3 protein is CATSRVTSVSTDTQYF. CDR3 bases: TGTGCCACCAGCAGAGTAACTAGCGTTAGCACAGATACGCAGTATTTT. This sequence joins TRBV15 and TRBJ2-3; the match to TRBD2 covers 7 bases. J was trimmed by 0 bases and V by 1 base; bases with no gene match: 4. Looked up from germline, CDR1 is LNHNV and CDR2 is YYDKDF (reference sequence). CDR3 length: 16 residues.

This clone was observed a single time. This chain links TRBV10-3 with TRBJ2-7; 7 nucleotides align to TRBD1. This CDR3 has 11 residues. Germline loops: CDR1 ENHRY, CDR2 SYGVKD. Trimming cost V 10 bases and J 3 bases; bases outside gene matches: 3. CDR3 sequence (DNA): TGTGCCACCTCAGGGGGCTACGAGCAGTACTTC. Translated: CATSGGYEQYF.

The rearrangement uses TRBV29-1 and TRBJ2-3, with 12 bases lining up with TRBD1. V gave up 5 bases and J gave up 6 bases; unmatched junction bases: 6. This CDR3 contains 14 residues. Per germline, CDR1 SQVTM and CDR2 ANQGSEA. The CDR3 loop is CSVSGGQGADTQYF. DNA of the CDR3: TGCAGCGTTAGCGGGGGACAGGGGGCTGATACGCAGTATTTT.

This clone was observed a single time. The CDR3 sequence: CACASGGAVNTQYF. The CDR3 DNA reads TGTGCCTGCGCTAGCGGGGGGGCCGTAAATACGCAGTATTTT. The chain couples TRBV13 to TRBJ2-3; 12 bases are shared with TRBD2. Trimming cost V 11 bases and J 7 bases; bases outside gene matches: 10. The CDR3 consists of 14 residues. The germline gives CDR1 PRHDT, CDR2 FYEKMQ (reference sequence).